This passage covers 6 T cell receptor beta chains from one sample sequenced in a study of shared clonotypes between healthy human individuals. Produced via immunoSEQ multiplex PCR; TCRdb's table is partial and in-frame only. The table records roughly 1,800,000 clones, about 95% of them present only once. Selected positively for CCR7 and CD45RO-negative, naive CD8 cells excluded terminally differentiated effector memory CD45RA+ cells. Source material: naive CD8+ T cells sorted from blood. The source of these receptors is a man aged 18 to 30 in good health.

This clone was detected only a few times. The chain carries TRBV11-1 and TRBJ1-2; the D gene is possibly TRBD1 (6 bases). The CDR3 has 15 amino acids. V dropped 0 bases and J dropped 2 bases, with 10 bases sitting between them. Germline-derived CDR1 and CDR2 are SGHAT and FQDESV (reference sequence). The CDR3 is CASSLARTANYGYTF. The CDR3 DNA is TGTGCCAGCAGCTTAGCGAGGACAGCAAACTATGGCTACACCTTC.

The chain couples TRBV7-6 to TRBJ1-4, with 8 positions matching TRBD1. This CDR3 is built from 16 residues. Germline lookup yields CDR1 SGHVS and CDR2 FNYEAQ. Trimming took 5 bases from V and 8 from J; bases not matched to a gene: 13. CDR3 sequence (DNA): TGTGCCAGCAGCCCGGAACGACAGGGGTGGGGGGAAAAACTGTTTTTT. The encoded protein is CASSPERQGWGEKLFF.

The chain has TRBV6-1 and TRBJ1-1, with 10 positions matching TRBD1. The germline V gene encodes CDR1 MNHNS and CDR2 SASEGT. With 6 bases clipped from V and 5 bases from J, the junction kept 9 bases outside the gene matches. The CDR3 is made up of 15 amino acids. This CDR3 is CASSGDRGWGTEAFF. The CDR3 nucleotides read TGTGCCAGCAGCGGGGACAGGGGATGGGGGACTGAAGCTTTCTTT.

The chain is built from TRBV21-1 and TRBJ2-1. TRBV21-1 is classified as a pseudogene. CDR3 length equals 12 residues. CDR3 region: CASREGSHEQFF. The CDR3, as DNA: TGTGCCAGCAGGGAAGGATCCCATGAGCAGTTCTTC.

The rearrangement uses TRBV6-1 and TRBJ1-4; 9 bases are a match to TRBD1. With V trimmed by 2 bases and J by 5 bases, 6 bases remained unmatched. The length of the CDR3 is 16 residues. Germline V gene sequence: CDR1 MNHNS, CDR2 SASEGT. The CDR3 coding sequence is TGTGCCAGCAGTGAATTTGACAGGGGGAGGAATGAAAAACTGTTTTTT. Its protein product is CASSEFDRGRNEKLFF.

The chain combines TRBV19 with TRBJ2-7; weak D call: TRBD1 (6 bases). With 5 bases removed from V and 0 bases from J, the gap between germline ends came to 14 bases. Germline lookup yields CDR1 LNHDA and CDR2 SQIVND (reference sequence). The CDR3 spans 15 residues. CDR3 coding DNA: TGTGCCAGTAGTCTGGGACATACCAGCTCCTACGAGCAGTACTTC. This sequence encodes CASSLGHTSSYEQYF.